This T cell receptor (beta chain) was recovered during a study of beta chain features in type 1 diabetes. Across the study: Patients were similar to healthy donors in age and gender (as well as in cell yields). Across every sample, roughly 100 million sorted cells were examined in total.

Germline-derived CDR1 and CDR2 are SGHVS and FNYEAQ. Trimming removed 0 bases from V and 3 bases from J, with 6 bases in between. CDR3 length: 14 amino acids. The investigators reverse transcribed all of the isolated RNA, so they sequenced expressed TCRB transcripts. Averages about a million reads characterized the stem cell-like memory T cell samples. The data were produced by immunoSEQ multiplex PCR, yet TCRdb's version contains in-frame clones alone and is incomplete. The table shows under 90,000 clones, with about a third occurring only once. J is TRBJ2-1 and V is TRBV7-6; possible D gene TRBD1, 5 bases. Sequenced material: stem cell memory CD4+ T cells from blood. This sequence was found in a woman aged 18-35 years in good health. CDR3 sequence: CASSLAQGYNEQFF. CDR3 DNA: TGTGCCAGCAGCTTAGCGCAGGGCTACAATGAGCAGTTCTTC. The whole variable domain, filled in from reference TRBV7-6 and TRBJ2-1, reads GAGVSQSPRYKVTKRGQDVALRCDPISGHVSLYWYRQALGQGPEFLTYFNYEAQQDKSGLPNDRFSAERPEGSISTLTIQRTEQRDSAMYRCASSLAQGYNEQFFGPGTRLTVL.